These T cell receptor beta chains were read from a single sample in a study of cytomegalovirus exposure and HLA in healthy donors. TCRdb keeps only in-frame clones here, not all; method: immunoSEQ multiplex PCR. This sample has around 76,000 clones, with about 79% found just once. Input material: PBMCs. Source of these receptors: a man aged 35 to 55 in good health and CMV-seronegative. The CDR3 runs from the conserved cysteine through the conserved F or W. The order of the fields is D gene, V gene, J gene, clone size, CDR3 protein, CDR3 DNA. A D gene is named only where the DNA matches it firmly. Some rows have no size entry. The others give once, few or many, or a class for an expanded clone.

-,TRBV7-3,TRBJ2-1,-,CASSPTISSSYNEQFF,TGTGCCAGCAGCCCGACTATCTCGAGCTCCTACAATGAGCAGTTCTTC
-,TRBV6-5,TRBJ1-4,-,CASRREGEKLFF,TGTGCCAGCAGAAGGGAGGGGGAAAAACTGTTTTTT
TRBD2,TRBV13,TRBJ2-1,-,CASSSKTSGINEQFF,TGTGCCAGCAGCTCTAAGACTAGCGGGATTAATGAGCAGTTCTTC
-,TRBV28,TRBJ1-6,-,CASSLGTPPLHF,TGTGCCAGCAGTTTGGGCACCCCACCCCTCCACTTT
-,TRBV28,TRBJ1-1,-,CASSFEGLRMLDTEAFF,TGTGCCAGCAGTTTTGAGGGACTCAGGATGTTGGACACTGAAGCTTTCTTT
TRBD2,TRBV6-5,TRBJ2-7,-,CASGILAGGDEQYF,TGTGCCAGCGGAATCCTAGCGGGAGGGGATGAGCAGTACTTC
-,TRBV2,TRBJ2-1,-,CASSEQRVRSEQFF,TGTGCCAGCAGTGAGCAGCGGGTGCGCAGTGAGCAGTTCTTC
-,TRBV11-2,TRBJ2-3,once,CASSLGAGGYNTDTQYF,TGTGCCAGCAGCTTAGGGGCGGGCGGATACAACACAGATACGCAGTATTTT
TRBD1,TRBV10-3,TRBJ1-5,-,CAIGTGTNQPQHF,TGTGCCATCGGGACAGGAACGAATCAGCCCCAGCATTTT
-,TRBV5-6,TRBJ2-3,-,CASSISGYGGTQYF,TGTGCCAGCAGTATATCAGGGTACGGTGGTACGCAGTATTTT
-,TRBV6-5,TRBJ2-4,-,CASSSDRNQNIQYF,TGTGCCAGCAGCTCCGACAGAAACCAAAACATTCAGTACTTC
TRBD2,TRBV6-4,TRBJ2-1,-,CASSTPREGLFF,TGTGCCAGCAGTACCCCCCGGGAGGGACTGTTCTTC
-,TRBV6-5,TRBJ1-1,-,CASSWTLKAEAFF,TGTGCCAGCAGCTGGACTTTAAAGGCTGAAGCTTTCTTT
-,TRBV7-3,TRBJ2-7,-,CASSLQGSSYEQYF,TGTGCCAGCAGCTTACAGGGGTCCAGCTACGAGCAGTACTTC
TRBD1,TRBV6-4,TRBJ1-1,once,CASSETGENTEAFF,TGTGCCAGCAGTGAGACAGGGGAGAACACTGAAGCTTTCTTT
-,TRBV15,TRBJ2-2,-,CATSRRRADTGELFF,TGTGCCACCAGCCGACGGAGGGCGGACACCGGGGAGCTGTTTTTT
-,TRBV4-2,TRBJ2-7,-,CASSQEGVGDPSYEQYF,TGTGCCAGCAGCCAAGAAGGGGTCGGAGACCCCTCCTACGAGCAGTACTTC
TRBD2,TRBV7-2,TRBJ2-1,once,CASSLARTSGYNEQFF,TGTGCCAGCAGCTTAGCGCGGACTAGCGGCTACAATGAGCAGTTCTTC
TRBD1,TRBV6-5,TRBJ2-5,-,CASSPGQGLRETQYF,TGTGCCAGCAGTCCGGGACAGGGTTTACGGGAGACCCAGTACTTC
TRBD1,TRBV2,TRBJ2-7,-,CASTADRRSYEQYF,TGTGCCAGCACCGCGGACAGGCGTTCCTACGAGCAGTACTTC
TRBD1,TRBV6-5,TRBJ1-2,-,CASSYSDREAYGYTF,TGTGCCAGCAGTTACTCGGACAGGGAGGCCTATGGCTACACCTTC
TRBD2,TRBV5-1,TRBJ2-3,-,CASSLAGGGTDTQYF,TGCGCCAGCAGCCTAGCGGGAGGGGGCACAGATACGCAGTATTTT
TRBD2,TRBV30,TRBJ2-5,once,CAWSVSSSGEETQYF,TGTGCCTGGAGTGTATCGTCTAGCGGGGAAGAGACCCAGTACTTC
TRBD2,TRBV29-1,TRBJ2-3,few,CSVTSGSTSTDTQYF,TGCAGCGTGACTAGCGGGAGTACTAGCACAGATACGCAGTATTTT
-,TRBV5-1,TRBJ1-4,-,CASSLAGGRREKLFF,TGCGCCAGCAGCTTAGCCGGTGGGAGGCGCGAAAAACTGTTTTTT
TRBD2,TRBV5-5,TRBJ2-7,-,CASSHEREGLRLIPYEQYF,TGTGCCAGCAGCCATGAGCGGGAGGGCCTCCGTTTAATCCCCTACGAGCAGTACTTC
-,TRBV28,TRBJ1-4,-,CASSLVGEVEKLFF,TGTGCCAGCAGTTTGGTGGGGGAGGTTGAAAAACTGTTTTTT
TRBD2,TRBV27,TRBJ2-2,once,CASTAGEAGELFF,TGTGCCAGCACGGCGGGAGAGGCCGGGGAGCTGTTTTTT
TRBD2,TRBV7-6,TRBJ2-5,-,CASSGGLAGAETQYF,TGTGCCAGCAGCGGGGGACTAGCGGGAGCGGAGACCCAGTACTTC
TRBD2,TRBV6-6,TRBJ2-3,-,CASSIAGEYTQYF,TGTGCCAGCTCCATAGCGGGAGAATATACGCAGTATTTT
TRBD2,TRBV9,TRBJ2-5,-,CASSSAGGVETQYF,TGTGCCAGCAGCTCAGCGGGGGGAGTTGAGACCCAGTACTTC
-,TRBV4-1,TRBJ2-2,few,CASSQGPGQNTGELFF,TGCGCCAGCAGCCAAGGGCCCGGACAAAACACCGGGGAGCTGTTTTTT
-,TRBV10-3,TRBJ1-5,-,CAISESGEGNQPQHF,TGTGCCATCAGTGAGTCCGGGGAGGGCAATCAGCCCCAGCATTTT
-,TRBV28,TRBJ2-7,-,CASSGDGRDGEQYF,TGTGCCAGCTCGGGGGATGGGCGGGACGGTGAGCAGTACTTC
TRBD1,TRBV7-9,TRBJ1-4,few,CASSSGTGEEKLFF,TGTGCCAGCAGCTCCGGGACAGGGGAAGAAAAACTGTTTTTT
TRBD1,TRBV25-1,TRBJ2-2,-,CASSATGDGTGELFF,TGTGCCAGCAGTGCCACAGGGGACGGCACCGGGGAGCTGTTTTTC
TRBD2,TRBV7-9,TRBJ2-7,-,CASSLGGVYEQYF,TGTGCCAGCAGCCTCGGGGGGGTCTACGAGCAGTACTTC
-,TRBV19,TRBJ2-2,-,CASSMARGELFF,TGTGCCAGTAGTATGGCCCGCGGGGAGCTGTTTTTT
TRBD2,TRBV9,TRBJ2-3,few,CASSSSPPTSGGPSPVTQYF,TGTGCCAGCAGCTCATCCCCCCCAACTAGCGGGGGCCCCTCTCCTGTGACGCAGTATTTT
-,TRBV7-9,TRBJ2-2,-,CASTSLVTGITGELFF,TGTGCCAGCACCTCCTTGGTAACAGGGATTACCGGGGAGCTGTTTTTT
TRBD2,TRBV5-1,TRBJ2-7,-,CASKSLAGGAYEQYF,TGCGCCAGCAAGTCACTAGCGGGAGGAGCGTACGAGCAGTACTTC
TRBD2,TRBV10-1,TRBJ2-7,-,CASSESSSGRAYEQYF,TGCGCCAGCAGTGAATCATCTAGCGGGAGGGCCTACGAGCAGTACTTC
TRBD1,TRBV19,TRBJ1-5,-,CASSMGTGGYQPQHF,TGTGCCAGTAGTATGGGAACAGGGGGTTATCAGCCCCAGCATTTT
-,TRBV9,TRBJ1-4,-,CASSGRAAEEKLFF,TGTGCCAGCAGCGGGCGGGCCGCTGAGGAAAAACTGTTTTTT